This is a list of T cell receptor beta chains from one sample in a study of identical twins. TCRdb ran MiXCR on the 5' RACE reads and lists one entry per CDR3 protein. The sample lists fewer than 550,000 distinct CDR3 sequences; 13% to 15% were seen once. The same sample was also used in a study of yellow fever vaccine responses in identical twins.

The sample taken for sequencing was CD4+ T cells sorted from blood. Receptors were obtained from a woman aged 18 to 35 in good health. Both conserved end residues are trimmed from each CDR3. A clone size is listed for some rows: how often the clone was seen (once, few, many), or a class if it is expanded.

V gene	clone size	CDR3 protein
TRBV7-9	.	ASSSPPEAF
TRBV28	once	ASSGAGSGANVLT
TRBV20-1	few	SASRGGTEAF
TRBV12-3/TRBV12-4	many	ASRGQSQETQY
TRBV10-3	.	AMLAEGAPQETQY
TRBV7-6	many	ASSKDSLGEKLF
TRBV27	.	ASSLWDSGEQF
TRBV20-1	.	SARVDYSGTQF
TRBV5-1	.	ASSLAGGVYGYT
TRBV5-1	.	ASSWEEGLAPEQF
TRBV28	few	ASSLGTGPPRETQY
TRBV7-9	.	ASSSTTTQFFGYT
TRBV7-8	few	ASSPVTANYGYT
TRBV29-1	many	SVEVRQGGYEQY